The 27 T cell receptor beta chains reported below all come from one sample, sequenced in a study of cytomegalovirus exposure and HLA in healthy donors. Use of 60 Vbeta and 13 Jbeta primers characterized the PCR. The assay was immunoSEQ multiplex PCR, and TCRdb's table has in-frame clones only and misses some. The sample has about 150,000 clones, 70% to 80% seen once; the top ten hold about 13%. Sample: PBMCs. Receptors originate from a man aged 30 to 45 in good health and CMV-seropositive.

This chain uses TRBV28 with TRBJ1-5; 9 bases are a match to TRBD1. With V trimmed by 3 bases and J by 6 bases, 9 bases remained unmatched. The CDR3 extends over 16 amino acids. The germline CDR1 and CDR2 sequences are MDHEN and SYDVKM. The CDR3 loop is CASSFNRGLSAQPQHF. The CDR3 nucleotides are TGTGCCAGCAGTTTTAACAGGGGGCTGTCAGCTCAGCCCCAGCATTTT.

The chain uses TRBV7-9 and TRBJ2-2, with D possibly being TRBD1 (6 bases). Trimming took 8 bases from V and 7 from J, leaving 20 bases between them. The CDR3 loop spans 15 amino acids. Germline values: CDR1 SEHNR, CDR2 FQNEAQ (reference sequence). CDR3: CASPKGPGVSGELFF. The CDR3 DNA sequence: TGTGCCAGCCCGAAGGGTCCAGGGGTTAGCGGGGAGCTGTTTTTT.

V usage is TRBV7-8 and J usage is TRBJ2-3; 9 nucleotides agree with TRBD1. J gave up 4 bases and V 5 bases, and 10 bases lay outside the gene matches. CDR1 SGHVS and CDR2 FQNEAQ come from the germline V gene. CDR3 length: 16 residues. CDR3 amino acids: CASSRNGQGLADTQYF. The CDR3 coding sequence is TGTGCCAGCAGCCGGAACGGACAGGGGTTGGCAGATACGCAGTATTTT.

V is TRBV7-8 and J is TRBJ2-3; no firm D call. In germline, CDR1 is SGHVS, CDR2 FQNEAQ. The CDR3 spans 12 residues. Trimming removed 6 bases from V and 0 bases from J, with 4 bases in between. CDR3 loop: CASSRSTDTQYF. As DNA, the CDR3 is TGTGCCAGCAGTCGTAGCACAGATACGCAGTATTTT.

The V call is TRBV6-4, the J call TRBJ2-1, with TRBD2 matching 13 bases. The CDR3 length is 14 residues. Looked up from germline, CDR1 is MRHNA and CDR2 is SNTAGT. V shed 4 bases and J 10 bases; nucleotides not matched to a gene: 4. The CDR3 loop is CASSAGTSGNEQFF. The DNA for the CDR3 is TGTGCCAGCAGTGCAGGGACTAGCGGGAACGAGCAGTTCTTC.

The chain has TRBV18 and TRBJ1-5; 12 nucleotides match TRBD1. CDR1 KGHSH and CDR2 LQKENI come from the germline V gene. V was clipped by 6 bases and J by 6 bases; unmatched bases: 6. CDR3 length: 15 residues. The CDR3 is CASSPGTGGFQPQHF. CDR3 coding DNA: TGTGCCAGCTCTCCCGGGACAGGGGGCTTTCAGCCCCAGCATTTT. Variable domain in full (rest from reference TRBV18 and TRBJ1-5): NAGVMQNPRHLVRRRGQEARLRCSPMKGHSHVYWYRQLPEEGLKFMVYLQKENIIDESGMPKERFSAEFPKEGPSILRIQQVVRGDSAAYFCASSPGTGGFQPQHFGDGTRLSIL.

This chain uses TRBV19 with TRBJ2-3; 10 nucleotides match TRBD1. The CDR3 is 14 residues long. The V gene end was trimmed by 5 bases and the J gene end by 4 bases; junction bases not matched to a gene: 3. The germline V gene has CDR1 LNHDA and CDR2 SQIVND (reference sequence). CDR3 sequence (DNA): TGTGCCAGTAGTCCCGGACAGGGGGCAGATACGCAGTATTTT. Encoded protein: CASSPGQGADTQYF. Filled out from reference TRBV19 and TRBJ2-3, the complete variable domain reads DGGITQSPKYLFRKEGQNVTLSCEQNLNHDAMYWYRQDPGQGLRLIYYSQIVNDFQKGDIAEGYSVSREKKESFPLTVTSAQKNPTAFYLCASSPGQGADTQYFGPGTRLTVL.

The CDR3 nucleotides are TGTGCCAGCAGCTTAGCGTTGGCGGGCACTGAAGCTTTCTTT. It translates to CASSLALAGTEAFF. This chain uses TRBV7-9 with TRBJ1-1; D not certain. V shed 0 bases and J shed 4 bases, with 9 bases lying between them. The germline V gene encodes CDR1 SEHNR and CDR2 FQNEAQ (reference sequence). The CDR3 is 14 residues long.

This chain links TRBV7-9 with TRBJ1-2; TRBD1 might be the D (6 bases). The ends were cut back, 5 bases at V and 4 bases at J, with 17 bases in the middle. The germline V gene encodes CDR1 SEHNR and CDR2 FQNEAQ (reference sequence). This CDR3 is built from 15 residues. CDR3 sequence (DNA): TGTGCCAGCAGCCCCCGGGGGGGGCTTGGCTATGGCTACACCTTC. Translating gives CASSPRGGLGYGYTF. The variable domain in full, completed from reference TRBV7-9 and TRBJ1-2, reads DTGVSQNPRHKITKRGQNVTFRCDPISEHNRLYWYRQTLGQGPEFLTYFQNEAQLEKSRLLSDRFSAERPKGSFSTLEIQRTEQGDSAMYLCASSPRGGLGYGYTFGSGTRLTVV.

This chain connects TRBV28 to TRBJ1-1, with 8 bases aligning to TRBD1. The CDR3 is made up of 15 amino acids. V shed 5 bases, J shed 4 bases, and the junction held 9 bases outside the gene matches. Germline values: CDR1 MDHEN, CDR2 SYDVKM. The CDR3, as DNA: TGTGCCAGCAGTGGAGCGATCGACAGGGGCACTGAAGCTTTCTTT. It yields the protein CASSGAIDRGTEAFF.

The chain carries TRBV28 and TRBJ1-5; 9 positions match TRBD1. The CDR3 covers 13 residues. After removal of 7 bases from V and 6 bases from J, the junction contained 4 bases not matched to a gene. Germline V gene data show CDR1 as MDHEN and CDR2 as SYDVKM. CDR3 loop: CASTGDRVQPQHF. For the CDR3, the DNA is TGTGCCAGCACCGGGGACAGGGTTCAGCCCCAGCATTTT.

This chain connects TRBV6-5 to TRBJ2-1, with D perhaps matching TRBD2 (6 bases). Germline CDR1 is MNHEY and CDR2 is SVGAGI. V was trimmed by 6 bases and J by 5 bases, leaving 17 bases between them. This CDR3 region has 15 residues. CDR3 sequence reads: CASRPTGTPNNEQFF. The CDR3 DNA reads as TGTGCCAGCAGACCCACCGGGACTCCGAACAATGAGCAGTTCTTC.

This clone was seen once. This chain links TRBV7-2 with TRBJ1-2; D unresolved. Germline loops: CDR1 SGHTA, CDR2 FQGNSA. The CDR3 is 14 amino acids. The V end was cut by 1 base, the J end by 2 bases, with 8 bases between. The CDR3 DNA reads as TGTGCCAGCAGCTTAGGGGCCAGGAACTATGGCTACACCTTC. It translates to CASSLGARNYGYTF.

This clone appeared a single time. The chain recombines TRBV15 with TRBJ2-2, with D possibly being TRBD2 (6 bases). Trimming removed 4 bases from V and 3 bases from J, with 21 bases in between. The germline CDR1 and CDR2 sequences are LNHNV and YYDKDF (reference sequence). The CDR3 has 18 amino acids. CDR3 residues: CATSTSPGDLGHTGELFF. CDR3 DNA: TGTGCCACCAGCACGTCTCCGGGGGACTTGGGACACACCGGGGAGCTGTTTTTT.

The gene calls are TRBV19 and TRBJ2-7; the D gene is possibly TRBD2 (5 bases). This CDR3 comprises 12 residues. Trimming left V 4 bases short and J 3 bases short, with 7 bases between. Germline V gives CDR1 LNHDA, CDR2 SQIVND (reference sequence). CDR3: CASSKRDYEQYF. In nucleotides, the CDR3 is TGTGCCAGTAGTAAACGGGACTACGAGCAGTACTTC.

The CDR3 sequence: CASSPRAGGIDTQYF. Written as DNA, the CDR3 is TGTGCCAGCAGTCCCAGGGCAGGGGGAATAGATACGCAGTATTTT. The genes are TRBV28 and TRBJ2-3; 7 bases are shared with TRBD1. Per germline, CDR1 MDHEN and CDR2 SYDVKM. The junction had 10 bases not matched to a gene; V was cut back by 5 bases and J by 5 bases. The CDR3 is 15 amino acids.

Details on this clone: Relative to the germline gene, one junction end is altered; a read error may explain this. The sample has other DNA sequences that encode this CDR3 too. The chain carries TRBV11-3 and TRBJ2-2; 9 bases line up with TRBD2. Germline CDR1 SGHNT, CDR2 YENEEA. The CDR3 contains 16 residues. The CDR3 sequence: CASSTSSGTATGELFF. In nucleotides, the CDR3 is TGTGCCAGCAGCACTTCTAGCGGGACTGCCACCGGGGAGCTCTTTTTT.

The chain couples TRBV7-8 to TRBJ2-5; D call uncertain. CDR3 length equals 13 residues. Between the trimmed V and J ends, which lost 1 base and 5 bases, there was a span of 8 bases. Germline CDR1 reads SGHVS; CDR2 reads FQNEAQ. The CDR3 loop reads CASSLVSVETQYF. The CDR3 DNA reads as TGTGCCAGCAGCTTAGTGTCCGTGGAGACCCAGTACTTC.

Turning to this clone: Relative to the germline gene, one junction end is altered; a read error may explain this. The CDR3 DNA follows: TGTGCCAGCAGCCAAGTACGGGCAGGGGCCAACATCCTGACTTTC. As protein: CASSQVRAGANILTF. The J gene is TRBJ2-6, the V gene TRBV7-8; D may be TRBD1 (6 bases). CDR3 length: 15 residues. The germline gives CDR1 SGHVS, CDR2 FQNEAQ.

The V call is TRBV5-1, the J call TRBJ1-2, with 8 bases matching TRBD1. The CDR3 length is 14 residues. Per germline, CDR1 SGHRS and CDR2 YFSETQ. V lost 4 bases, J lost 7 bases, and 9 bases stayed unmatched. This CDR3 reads CASSLPDRDGGYTF. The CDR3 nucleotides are TGCGCCAGCAGCCTACCGGACAGGGATGGTGGCTACACCTTC.

The CDR3 DNA follows: TGTGCCAGCAGCCTAGCGACTTCAAGACAGGGAACGCATGAGCAGTTCTTC. This gives the protein CASSLATSRQGTHEQFF. The chain employs TRBV4-2 and TRBJ2-1; 7 bases line up with TRBD1. This CDR3 contains 17 residues. The germline V gene encodes CDR1 LGHNA and CDR2 YNFKEQ. V lost 4 bases, J lost 8 bases, and 17 bases stayed unmatched.

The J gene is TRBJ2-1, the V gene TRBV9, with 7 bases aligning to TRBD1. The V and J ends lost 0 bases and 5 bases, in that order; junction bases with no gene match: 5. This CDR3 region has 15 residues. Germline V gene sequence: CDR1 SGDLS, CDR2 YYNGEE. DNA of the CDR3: TGTGCCAGCAGCGTAGGACAGGGCCTTAACAATGAGCAGTTCTTC. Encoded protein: CASSVGQGLNNEQFF.

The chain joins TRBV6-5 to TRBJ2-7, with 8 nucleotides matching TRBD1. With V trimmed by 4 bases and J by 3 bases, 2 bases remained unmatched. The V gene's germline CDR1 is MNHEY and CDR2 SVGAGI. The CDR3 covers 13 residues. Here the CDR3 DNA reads TGTGCCAGCAGTTCCGGACAGGGCTACGAGCAGTACTTC. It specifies CASSSGQGYEQYF.

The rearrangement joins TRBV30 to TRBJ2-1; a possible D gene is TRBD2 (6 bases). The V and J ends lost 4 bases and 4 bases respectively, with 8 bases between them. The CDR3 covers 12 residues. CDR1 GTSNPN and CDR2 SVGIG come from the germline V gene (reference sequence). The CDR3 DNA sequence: TGTGCCTGGACTAGCGTTTACAATGAGCAGTTCTTC. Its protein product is CAWTSVYNEQFF.

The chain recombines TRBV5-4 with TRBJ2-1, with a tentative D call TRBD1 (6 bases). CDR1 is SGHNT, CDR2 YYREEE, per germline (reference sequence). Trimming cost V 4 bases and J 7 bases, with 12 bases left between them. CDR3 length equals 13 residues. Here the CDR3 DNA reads TGTGCCAGCAGCCCCTCGAGGGGGAATGAGCAGTTCTTC. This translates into CASSPSRGNEQFF.

CDR3 amino acids: CATSRDGQGPLSSGANVLTF. The DNA for the CDR3 is TGTGCCACCAGCAGAGATGGGCAGGGTCCCCTTAGCTCTGGGGCCAACGTCCTGACTTTC. V usage is TRBV15 and J usage is TRBJ2-6, with D possibly TRBD1 on 5 matching bases. The germline V gene encodes CDR1 LNHNV and CDR2 YYDKDF (reference sequence). The CDR3 covers 20 residues. V shed 0 bases and J shed 0 bases, with 18 bases lying between them.

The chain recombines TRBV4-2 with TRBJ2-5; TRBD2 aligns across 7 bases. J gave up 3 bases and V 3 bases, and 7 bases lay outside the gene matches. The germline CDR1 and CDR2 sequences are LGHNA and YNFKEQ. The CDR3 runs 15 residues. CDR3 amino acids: CASSQTDRGEETQYF. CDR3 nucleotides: TGTGCCAGCAGCCAGACGGATCGGGGGGAAGAGACCCAGTACTTC.